At least ten counts were recorded for the clone carrying this TCR beta chain. Its target is unknown. RNA transcripts yielded amplified TCR beta CDR3 regions. Initially, a first-round RT-PCR of the TCR CDR3 employed the HTBI primer set. TCRdb fed the multiplex PCR reads into MiXCR, producing one record per CDR3 protein. The table records 250,000 to 300,000 distinct CDR3 sequences, 12% to 15% of them present only once. The sample originates from a study of T cells in Graves' hyperthyroidism and ophthalmopathy. Background on the study: Peripheral blood samples were taken at initial diagnosis, prior to any treatment.

The CDR3 loop spans 15 amino acids. The germline V gene has CDR1 MRHNA and CDR2 SNTAGT. Trimming shortened V by 3 bases and J by 0 bases, and 8 bases separated the two germline ends. When ophthalmopathy did not progress within 18 months, Graves' hyperthyroidism was considered stable. Study results and caveats: Researchers found most expanded thyroid clonotypes above 0.001 in blood as well.

Material: blood. This chain uses TRBV6-4 with TRBJ1-4; D call uncertain. The sequence was obtained from a woman aged 40 to 50 with Graves' hyperthyroidism. Here the CDR3 DNA reads TGTGCCAGCAGTGAACCGGGTTCAACTAATGAAAAACTGTTTTTT. As protein: CASSEPGSTNEKLFF.